The 9 T cell receptor beta chains listed next were all sequenced from one sample in a study of blood T cell repertoires in COVID-19. Clones were sequenced by immunoSEQ multiplex PCR, and TCRdb holds only the in-frame ones, with some missing. Here the sample spans some 250,000 clones, around four fifths being singletons. Sequenced material: peripheral blood. All receptors come from an older man with acute or convalescent COVID-19.

This clone was observed a few times. The V call is TRBV27, the J call TRBJ2-5, with 7 bases matching TRBD2. The J segment lost 2 bases and the V segment lost 6 bases, leaving 6 bases of the junction unmatched. The CDR3 is made up of 14 amino acids. The V gene's germline CDR1 is MNHEY and CDR2 SMNVEV (reference sequence). The CDR3 protein is CASRKLALQETQYF. The CDR3 region has the DNA TGTGCCAGCAGGAAACTAGCGCTTCAAGAGACCCAGTACTTC.

This rearrangement joins TRBV9 to TRBJ2-7; maybe TRBD1 (6 bases). Trimming left V 0 bases short and J 5 bases short, with 18 bases between. Germline V lookup: CDR1 SGDLS, CDR2 YYNGEE. The CDR3 sequence is 16 residues long. CDR3 nucleotide sequence: TGTGCCAGCAGCGTAGCTACAGGGCAGGGAAATGACGAGCAGTACTTC. Its protein is CASSVATGQGNDEQYF.

The V call is TRBV24-1, the J call TRBJ1-2, with 7 positions matching TRBD1. V shed 5 bases, J shed 8 bases, and the junction held 4 bases outside the gene matches. The CDR3 runs 12 residues. The germline gives CDR1 KGHDR, CDR2 SFDVKD. As DNA, the CDR3 is TGTGCCACCAGTGGCCAGGGGGGAGGCTACACCTTC. It translates to CATSGQGGGYTF.

The rearrangement links TRBV19 to TRBJ2-5, with TRBD2 matching 11 bases. CDR1 and CDR2 from the germline V gene are LNHDA and SQIVND (reference sequence). V shed 4 bases, J shed 2 bases, and the junction held 6 bases outside the gene matches. The CDR3 contains 16 residues. CDR3 nucleotide sequence: TGTGCCAGTAGTACCTTACTAGCGGGAGCACAAGAGACCCAGTACTTC. Encoded protein: CASSTLLAGAQETQYF.

The V gene is TRBV28, the J gene TRBJ2-2; 11 bases map to TRBD2. V lost 6 bases and J lost 7; bases outside the gene matches: 22. The CDR3 length is 20 residues. The germline V gene encodes CDR1 MDHEN and CDR2 SYDVKM. The CDR3 sequence: CASSQVTATTSGSSIGELFF. The CDR3 coding sequence is TGTGCCAGCAGCCAAGTAACCGCCACTACTAGCGGGAGTTCTATCGGGGAGCTGTTTTTT.

This chain connects TRBV24-1 to TRBJ2-7; 14 positions agree with TRBD2. Germline values: CDR1 KGHDR, CDR2 SFDVKD. The ends lost 3 bases at V and 5 bases at J; junction bases unmatched: 5. The CDR3 covers 16 residues. The CDR3 DNA reads TGTGCCACCAGTGATGCGGGACTAGCGGGAGTCGACGAGCAGTACTTC. Translating gives CATSDAGLAGVDEQYF.

The chain is built from TRBV2 and TRBJ2-1; 7 bases match TRBD1. With 4 bases clipped from V and 0 bases from J, the junction kept 3 bases outside the gene matches. The CDR3 loop spans 15 amino acids. Germline V gene data show CDR1 as SNHLY and CDR2 as FYNNEI. The CDR3 spells CASSVAGGSYNEQFF. CDR3 coding DNA: TGTGCCAGCAGTGTTGCAGGGGGCTCCTACAATGAGCAGTTCTTC.

This chain connects TRBV29-1 to TRBJ2-1; no reliable D call. This CDR3 is built from 12 residues. The V gene lost 6 bases and the J gene lost 0 bases, with 6 bases spanning the gap. Germline V gives CDR1 SQVTM, CDR2 ANQGSEA. CDR3 protein: CSVANSYNEQFF. Here the CDR3 DNA reads TGCAGCGTCGCTAACTCCTACAATGAGCAGTTCTTC.

This clone was counted between two and nine times. The chain employs TRBV3-1 (or the pseudogene TRBV3-2) and TRBJ1-5; 9 nucleotides match TRBD1. Per germline, CDR1 LGHDT and CDR2 YNNKEL (reference sequence). V lost 2 bases, J lost 4 bases, and 3 bases stayed unmatched. The CDR3 extends over 15 amino acids. Here the CDR3 DNA reads TGTGCCAGCAGCCAAAACAGGGGGCTGAATCAGCCCCAGCATTTT. Translation: CASSQNRGLNQPQHF.